The 25 T cell receptor beta chains reported below all come from one sample, sequenced in a study of T cell repertoires in ileal Crohn's disease. The protocol was immunoSEQ multiplex PCR, while the TCRdb copy is restricted to in-frame clones and leaves out a portion. The data show more than 11,000 clones, with around two thirds seen just once and 5% to 7% held by the top ten. Sequencing was done on a sample of ileal tissue. These receptors were obtained from an adult with Crohn's disease.

V usage is TRBV10-1 and J usage is TRBJ2-7; D possibly matches TRBD1 or TRBD2 (5 bases each). Trimming removed 4 bases from V and 5 bases from J, with 24 bases in between. The length of the CDR3 is 17 residues. The germline V gene has CDR1 WNHNN and CDR2 SYGVQD (reference sequence). CDR3 nucleotides: TGCGCCAGCAGTGCGGGGCCACAGGAGCGCGTTAATGACGAGCAGTACTTC. Translation: CASSAGPQERVNDEQYF.

The chain has TRBV6-1 and TRBJ2-2, with 7 bases that match TRBD1. Unmatched junction bases numbered 3, after V lost 6 bases and J lost 5 bases. Germline V gives CDR1 MNHNS, CDR2 SASEGT. CDR3 length equals 13 residues. CDR3 region: CASRSGGTGELFF. CDR3 nucleotides: TGTGCCAGCAGATCAGGGGGTACCGGGGAGCTGTTTTTT.

This clone was recorded once. The chain employs TRBV10-3 and TRBJ2-5; 8 bases are a match to TRBD2. The CDR3 consists of 14 residues. V gave up 0 bases and J gave up 7 bases; unmatched junction bases: 4. Germline V lookup: CDR1 ENHRY, CDR2 SYGVKD. Here the CDR3 reads CAISESGGRMTQYF. CDR3 DNA: TGTGCCATCAGTGAGTCGGGCGGGAGGATGACCCAGTACTTC.

This chain connects TRBV10-3 to TRBJ2-1; D is possibly TRBD1 (6 bases). This CDR3 is 13 amino acids long. Germline CDR1 and CDR2: ENHRY and SYGVKD. V lost 6 bases to trimming and J lost 5 bases, with 11 bases between them. CDR3 DNA: TGTGCCATCAGCACAGGGCCCCACAATGAGCAGTTCTTC. This sequence encodes CAISTGPHNEQFF.

This sequence joins TRBV19 and TRBJ2-3, with TRBD2 matching over 10 bases. The CDR3 runs to 16 residues. V shed 4 bases and J 2 bases; nucleotides not matched to a gene: 6. Germline V CDR1 and CDR2: LNHDA, SQIVND (reference sequence). CDR3 loop: CASSTALAGDTDTQYF. In nucleotides, the CDR3 is TGTGCCAGTAGTACCGCCCTAGCGGGGGACACAGATACGCAGTATTTT.

This sequence joins TRBV19 and TRBJ2-7; weak D call: TRBD1 (7 bases). Trimming cost V 9 bases and J 1 base, with 22 bases left between them. Germline V gives CDR1 LNHDA, CDR2 SQIVND (reference sequence). CDR3 length equals 16 residues. The CDR3 sequence: CASSQGGTAYSYEQYF. CDR3 nucleotides: TGTGCCAGCTCACAGGGCGGGACAGCGTATTCCTACGAGCAGTACTTC.

The chain recombines TRBV11-2 with TRBJ2-5; D is possibly TRBD1 or TRBD2 (5 bases each). V was trimmed by 7 bases and J by 5 bases, leaving 20 bases between them. The CDR3 runs 15 residues. From germline, CDR1 is SGHAT and CDR2 FQNNGV. For the CDR3, the DNA is TGTGCCAGCACCCCCAGGTCGGGGCTTAGCGAGACCCAGTACTTC. Protein sequence: CASTPRSGLSETQYF.

V usage is TRBV25-1 and J usage is TRBJ2-2, with 9 bases lining up with TRBD1. Trimming removed 4 bases from V and 4 bases from J; junction bases left unmatched: 7. From germline, CDR1 is MGHDK and CDR2 SYGVNS. This CDR3 has 16 amino acids. CDR3 region: CASSAQGTGITGELFF. Written as DNA, the CDR3 is TGTGCCAGCAGTGCCCAAGGGACAGGGATCACCGGGGAGCTGTTTTTT.

The CDR3 reads CASSQDLGGGADTQYF. The CDR3 DNA reads TGTGCCAGCAGCCAAGATCTTGGCGGGGGGGCAGATACGCAGTATTTT. This rearrangement joins TRBV4-2 to TRBJ2-3, with 9 bases identical to TRBD2. V lost 0 bases and J lost 4; bases outside the gene matches: 5. CDR1 is LGHNA and CDR2 is YNFKEQ in the germline V gene. This CDR3 spans 16 amino acids.

This chain uses TRBV10-3 with TRBJ1-2, with TRBD1 as a possible D gene (5 bases). Deletions cut 4 bases from V and 7 bases from J, with 22 bases between. Germline CDR1 ENHRY, CDR2 SYGVKD. The CDR3 length is 16 residues. The DNA for the CDR3 is TGTGCCATCAGTGTTTCGGGACTCTCCTCCCCGGCTGGCTACACCTTC. Amino acids: CAISVSGLSSPAGYTF.

This chain joins TRBV7-6 and TRBJ2-1, with TRBD2 matching over 8 bases. Germline assignment: CDR1 SGHVS and CDR2 FNYEAQ. The CDR3 loop spans 15 amino acids. The trim removed 5 bases at V and 5 bases at J, leaving 8 bases unmatched. The CDR3 nucleotides are TGTGCCAGCAGCCCCGTCGGGGGGGTAAACAATGAGCAGTTCTTC. This gives the protein CASSPVGGVNNEQFF. The full variable domain, in which reference TRBV7-6 and TRBJ2-1 provide the parts outside the CDR3, is GAGVSQSPRYKVTKRGQDVALRCDPISGHVSLYWYRQALGQGPEFLTYFNYEAQQDKSGLPNDRFSAERPEGSISTLTIQRTEQRDSAMYRCASSPVGGVNNEQFFGPGTRLTVL.

This clone turned up a few times. The CDR3 loop is CASSPDSDPTQKHF. CDR3 DNA: TGTGCCAGCAGCCCGGACAGCGACCCCACTCAGAAGCATTTT. The rearrangement links TRBV14 to TRBJ1-5, with D possibly matching TRBD1 (6 bases). The germline V gene encodes CDR1 SGHDN and CDR2 FVKESK. This CDR3 contains 14 residues. Trimming removed 4 bases at V and 14 bases at J, with 21 bases between.

This clone occurred a few times. V gene TRBV12-5 combines with J gene TRBJ2-5; TRBD2 is a possible D gene (5 bases). CDR3 length: 13 amino acids. V lost 9 bases to trimming and J lost 4 bases, with 15 bases between them. Germline V gives CDR1 LGHNT, CDR2 FRNRAP. The CDR3 DNA follows: TGTGCTAGCCTCCGAGGGCCGCTAGAGACCCAGTACTTC. Its translation is CASLRGPLETQYF.

V gene TRBV28 combines with J gene TRBJ2-7; 7 nucleotides align to TRBD1. This CDR3 is built from 15 residues. The germline CDR1 and CDR2 sequences are MDHEN and SYDVKM. J was trimmed by 4 bases and V by 4 bases; bases with no gene match: 10. The CDR3 DNA reads as TGTGCCAGCAGTTCAACGGACAGGACTCCTTACGAGCAGTACTTC. It yields the protein CASSSTDRTPYEQYF. Using reference TRBV28 and TRBJ2-7 for the parts outside the CDR3, the full variable domain is DVKVTQSSRYLVKRTGEKVFLECVQDMDHENMFWYRQDPGLGLRLIYFSYDVKMKEKGDIPEGYSVSREKKERFSLILESASTNQTSMYLCASSSTDRTPYEQYFGPGTRLTVT.

The V gene is TRBV10-3, the J gene TRBJ2-1, with D tentatively TRBD1 (5 bases). The germline CDR1 and CDR2 sequences are ENHRY and SYGVKD. The germline V and J ends were trimmed by 3 bases and 3 bases, with 15 bases remaining between them. The CDR3 loop spans 16 amino acids. CDR3 in DNA: TGTGCCATCAGTGATGTCTTCTCAGGGATCTACAATGAGCAGTTCTTC. This encodes CAISDVFSGIYNEQFF.

The V gene is TRBV18, the J gene TRBJ1-1; D perhaps matches TRBD1 (5 bases). Trimming left V 6 bases short and J 5 bases short, with 16 bases between. The CDR3 totals 14 residues. Germline CDR1 reads KGHSH; CDR2 reads LQKENI. As DNA, the CDR3 is TGTGCCAGCTCCCCGGGCTGGGGACGGACTGAAGCTTTCTTT. Protein sequence: CASSPGWGRTEAFF.

There are a few counts of this clone. This chain links TRBV7-9 with TRBJ2-4, with TRBD1 as a possible D gene (5 bases). V dropped 4 bases and J dropped 1 base, with 11 bases sitting between them. This CDR3 comprises 15 residues. Germline loops: CDR1 SEHNR, CDR2 FQNEAQ (reference sequence). CDR3 nucleotides: TGTGCCAGCAGCTCAGGGATCGGGGCCAAAAACATTCAGTACTTC. It encodes CASSSGIGAKNIQYF.

V and J are TRBV5-1 and TRBJ1-2; a weak D match, TRBD1 (5 bases). Between the trimmed V and J ends, which lost 2 bases and 3 bases, there was a span of 14 bases. The CDR3 length is 15 residues. Germline V gene sequence: CDR1 SGHRS, CDR2 YFSETQ. For the CDR3, the DNA is TGCGCCAGCAGCTTCCGGGCCGGGGGGGACTATGGCTACACCTTC. Its protein product is CASSFRAGGDYGYTF.

The count of this clone is one. J is TRBJ2-1 and V is TRBV2; D unclear. The CDR3 is 17 residues long. Germline CDR1 SNHLY, CDR2 FYNNEI. V lost 3 bases, J lost 0 bases, and 15 bases lay in between. CDR3 bases: TGTGCCAGCAGTGATGGGGAAGGGCTCAGCTCCTACAATGAGCAGTTCTTC. Its protein product is CASSDGEGLSSYNEQFF.

The chain has TRBV6-1 and TRBJ1-1; 8 bases match TRBD1. This CDR3 is 14 amino acids long. J gave up 1 base and V 4 bases, and 2 bases lay outside the gene matches. Germline V gene lookup returns CDR1 MNHNS and CDR2 SASEGT. The CDR3 is CASSAGGRNTEAFF. In DNA form, the CDR3 reads TGTGCCAGCAGTGCAGGGGGCCGGAACACTGAAGCTTTCTTT.

The chain recombines TRBV28 with TRBJ1-2; D is uncertain. The CDR3 spans 15 residues. V was trimmed by 1 base and J by 6 bases, leaving 15 bases between them. Germline V gene lookup returns CDR1 MDHEN and CDR2 SYDVKM. The CDR3 DNA sequence: TGTGCCAGCAGTTTATACCTGACTGAGGGCGATGGCTACACCTTC. Its translation is CASSLYLTEGDGYTF.

The J gene is TRBJ2-4, the V gene TRBV2; D gene uncertain. Trimming took 7 bases from V and 8 from J, leaving 12 bases between them. The CDR3 spans 12 residues. CDR1 and CDR2 from the germline V gene are SNHLY and FYNNEI. The CDR3: CASKRALDIQYF. CDR3 nucleotide sequence: TGTGCCAGCAAAAGGGCGCTGGACATTCAGTACTTC.

This chain links TRBV2 with TRBJ1-2, with D hard to call. V shed 3 bases and J shed 8 bases, with 13 bases lying between them. The germline V gene has CDR1 SNHLY and CDR2 FYNNEI. This CDR3 has 13 residues. The CDR3 DNA follows: TGTGCCAGCAGTGATGGTCAGGCAGGCGGCTACACCTTC. Translating it yields CASSDGQAGGYTF.

Here the CDR3 reads CASRPAGMADTQYF. Here the CDR3 DNA reads TGTGCCAGTCGTCCAGCGGGGATGGCAGATACGCAGTATTTT. The chain links TRBV27 to TRBJ2-3; 7 bases are a match to TRBD2. CDR3 length: 14 residues. The trim removed 9 bases at V and 4 bases at J, leaving 10 bases unmatched. Looked up from germline, CDR1 is MNHEY and CDR2 is SMNVEV (reference sequence).

The rearrangement uses TRBV6-1 and TRBJ2-7; 7 bases are a match to TRBD1. V shed 5 bases and J 0 bases; nucleotides not matched to a gene: 4. From germline, CDR1 is MNHNS and CDR2 SASEGT. The CDR3 is made up of 14 amino acids. DNA of the CDR3: TGTGCCAGCAGTCTTGGGGACAGCTCCTACGAGCAGTACTTC. Residues: CASSLGDSSYEQYF.